This TCR beta chain stems from a study of T cell responses to AZD1222 COVID-19 vaccine. Study-level points and caveats: Donor demographics were predominantly white British with a female majority; clonal diversity may be underestimated.

Method: immunoSEQ multiplex PCR; TCRdb's copy keeps in-frame clones and lacks some. This sample carries 20,000 to 30,000 clones, around 83% of them seen once, and the ten largest clones take roughly 8.5%. The CDR3 is 15 amino acids. The V and J ends lost 4 bases and 0 bases respectively, with 11 bases between them. Germline V lookup: CDR1 SNHLY, CDR2 FYNNEI. On this clone: What it binds is unknown.

This clonotype was obtained from an adult who received the AZD1222 COVID-19 vaccine. The sequencing used peripheral blood, collected 28 days after the second AZD1222 dose. The gene calls are TRBV2 and TRBJ2-3; maybe TRBD1 (6 bases). CDR3 sequence reads: CASSVDGTSTDTQYF. The CDR3 DNA sequence: TGTGCCAGCAGTGTGGACGGGACAAGCACAGATACGCAGTATTTT.